A single sample is the source of the 11 T cell receptor beta chains below, sequenced in a study of control samples from healthy donors and cancer patients. Libraries were prepared by immunoSEQ multiplex PCR; TCRdb keeps only in-frame clonotypes and omits some of them. The sample carries roughly 76,000 clones, around 94% recorded once. Material: blood. The receptors shown here come from a woman younger than 30 in good health.

The V gene is TRBV18, the J gene TRBJ1-4, with a tentative D call TRBD1 (5 bases). Germline V CDR1 and CDR2: KGHSH, LQKENI. The CDR3 is 15 amino acids. Trimming cost V 1 base and J 6 bases, with 12 bases left between them. The CDR3 coding sequence is TGTGCCAGCTCACCACTGGTAGGGACTGATGAAAAACTGTTTTTT. This encodes CASSPLVGTDEKLFF.

The J gene is TRBJ1-6, the V gene TRBV18; D may be TRBD1 (5 bases). CDR3 length: 15 residues. In germline, CDR1 is KGHSH, CDR2 LQKENI. V lost 4 bases, J lost 7 bases, and 14 bases lay in between. CDR3 region: CASSQLAGTNSPLHF. CDR3 nucleotide sequence: TGTGCCAGCTCACAGTTAGCAGGGACCAATTCACCCCTCCACTTT.

This chain connects TRBV28 to TRBJ1-5; D is possibly TRBD1 (5 bases). From germline, CDR1 is MDHEN and CDR2 SYDVKM. The CDR3 is 19 residues long. The V end lost 1 base, the J end lost 0 bases, and 19 bases lay between the germline ends. The CDR3 DNA follows: TGTGCCAGCAGTTTATCCTTTCGAGACAGCAGATATAGCAATCAGCCCCAGCATTTT. Its protein is CASSLSFRDSRYSNQPQHF.

The chain couples TRBV12-3 or TRBV12-4 to TRBJ1-5, with no clear D. This CDR3 comprises 13 residues. Trimming pared 6 bases from V and 3 bases from J, leaving 9 bases between. The CDR3 loop reads CASSGGNNQPQHF. DNA for the CDR3: TGTGCCAGCAGCGGAGGAAACAATCAGCCCCAGCATTTT.

The chain employs TRBV7-6 and TRBJ1-3; tentatively, D is TRBD1 (5 bases). This CDR3 has 15 residues. V lost 5 bases, J lost 0 bases, and 11 bases lay in between. Looked up from germline, CDR1 is SGHVS and CDR2 is FNYEAQ. The CDR3 spells CASSVGPNSGNTIYF. Written as DNA, the CDR3 is TGTGCCAGCAGCGTGGGACCGAACTCTGGAAACACCATATATTTT.

This chain joins TRBV28 and TRBJ2-3, with 8 bases aligning to TRBD2. CDR3 length: 16 residues. The ends lost 6 bases at V and 4 bases at J; junction bases unmatched: 12. Germline loops: CDR1 MDHEN, CDR2 SYDVKM. CDR3 bases: TGTGCCAGCAGAACACCGGGACTAGTGTATCCAGATACGCAGTATTTT. This gives the protein CASRTPGLVYPDTQYF.

J is TRBJ2-3 and V is TRBV5-1; D is ambiguous. CDR1 and CDR2 (germline): SGHRS, YFSETQ. The germline V and J ends were trimmed by 0 bases and 6 bases, with 11 bases remaining between them. The CDR3 length is 14 residues. The CDR3 reads CASSLAGSWDTQYF. CDR3 sequence (DNA): TGCGCCAGCAGCTTGGCCGGTAGTTGGGATACGCAGTATTTT.

V and J are TRBV11-3 and TRBJ2-2; D is perhaps TRBD1 (6 bases). Per germline, CDR1 SGHNT and CDR2 YENEEA. The V gene lost 3 bases and the J gene lost 6 bases, with 11 bases spanning the gap. The CDR3 spans 14 residues. CDR3 nucleotide sequence: TGTGCCAGCAGCTTCACCACAGGGCCCGGGGAGCTGTTTTTT. Translation: CASSFTTGPGELFF.

This chain links TRBV5-1 with TRBJ1-1; unclear D gene. Looked up from germline, CDR1 is SGHRS and CDR2 is YFSETQ. CDR3 length: 14 residues. V was clipped by 0 bases and J by 7 bases, with 13 bases between them. CDR3 sequence (DNA): TGCGCCAGCAGCTTGGGATGGGTTTCGGGTGAAGCTTTCTTT. Its translation: CASSLGWVSGEAFF.

J is TRBJ2-7 and V is TRBV14; D is undetermined. The CDR3 consists of 12 residues. Germline V gives CDR1 SGHDN, CDR2 FVKESK. Trimming stripped 0 bases from V and 8 bases from J, with 8 bases between. The CDR3 sequence is CASSQDKAKQYF. The CDR3 bases are TGTGCCAGCAGCCAAGATAAGGCTAAGCAGTACTTC.

In this sample, this clone turned up a few times. The genes are TRBV19 and TRBJ2-7; 7 bases agree with TRBD1. V lost 3 bases, J lost 0 bases, and 5 bases stayed unmatched. Germline V gene data show CDR1 as LNHDA and CDR2 as SQIVND (reference sequence). The CDR3 spans 15 residues. CDR3 sequence reads: CASSISGTDSYEQYF. The CDR3 DNA reads TGTGCCAGTAGTATTTCCGGGACAGACTCCTACGAGCAGTACTTC. The full variable domain, its missing parts supplied by reference TRBV19 and TRBJ2-7, is DGGITQSPKYLFRKEGQNVTLSCEQNLNHDAMYWYRQDPGQGLRLIYYSQIVNDFQKGDIAEGYSVSREKKESFPLTVTSAQKNPTAFYLCASSISGTDSYEQYFGPGTRLTVT.